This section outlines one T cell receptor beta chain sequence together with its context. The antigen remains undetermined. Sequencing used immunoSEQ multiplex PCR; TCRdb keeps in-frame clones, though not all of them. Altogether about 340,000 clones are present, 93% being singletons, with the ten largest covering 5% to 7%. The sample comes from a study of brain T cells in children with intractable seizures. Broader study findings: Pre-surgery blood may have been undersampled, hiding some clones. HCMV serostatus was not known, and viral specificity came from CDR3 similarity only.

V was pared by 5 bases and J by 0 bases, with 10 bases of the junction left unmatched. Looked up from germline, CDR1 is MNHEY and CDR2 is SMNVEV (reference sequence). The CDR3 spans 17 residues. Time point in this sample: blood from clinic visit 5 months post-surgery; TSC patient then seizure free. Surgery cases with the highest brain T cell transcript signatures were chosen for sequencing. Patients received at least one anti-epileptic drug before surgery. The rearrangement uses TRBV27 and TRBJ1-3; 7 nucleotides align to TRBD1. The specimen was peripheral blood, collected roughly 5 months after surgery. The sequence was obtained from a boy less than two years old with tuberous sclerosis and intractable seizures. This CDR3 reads CASSNQGQSISGNTIYF. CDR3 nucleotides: TGTGCCAGCAGTAACCAGGGACAGTCGATCTCTGGAAACACCATATATTTT.